The 10 T cell receptor beta chains in this list originate from one sample, sequenced in a study of blood T cell repertoires in COVID-19 (dated by TCRdb to 2020 to 2022). Libraries were made using the immunoSEQ multiplex PCR assay. Sourced from immuneACCESS, this table was stored by TCRdb with only in-frame sequences that have V and J called. A share of the clones is absent; for the studies checked, an unresolved V gene accounts for under half, and the remainder has no known explanation. The sample data list 150,000 to 200,000 clones, and over 80% of these were observed just once. The top ten constitute roughly 5.6% of the sample. Specimen: PBMCs or T cells enriched from blood (not recorded which). The receptors were gathered from a man aged 70-80 years who had been exposed to COVID-19.

This chain links TRBV5-4 with TRBJ1-2; 8 nucleotides line up with TRBD1. J gave up 6 bases and V 4 bases, and 2 bases lay outside the gene matches. Germline values: CDR1 SGHNT, CDR2 YYREEE (reference sequence). This CDR3 is built from 12 residues. In DNA, the CDR3 is TGTGCCAGCAGCGTGGACAGGGATGGCTACACCTTC. This encodes CASSVDRDGYTF. Full variable domain (rest looked up from reference TRBV5-4 and TRBJ1-2): ETGVTQSPTHLIKTRGQQVTLRCSSQSGHNTVSWYQQALGQGPQFIFQYYREEENGRGNFPPRFSGLQFPNYSSELNVNALELDDSALYLCASSVDRDGYTFGSGTRLTVV.

The rearrangement uses TRBV9 and TRBJ2-1; a weak D match, TRBD2 (5 bases). This CDR3 is built from 16 residues. CDR1 and CDR2 (germline): SGDLS, YYNGEE. V shed 0 bases and J shed 0 bases, with 10 bases lying between them. CDR3 residues: CASSVGVGSSYNEQFF. In nucleotides, the CDR3 is TGTGCCAGCAGCGTAGGGGTAGGGAGCTCCTACAATGAGCAGTTCTTC.

The rearrangement uses TRBV6-5 and TRBJ2-7, with 8 bases identical to TRBD2. The CDR3 totals 15 residues. The ends lost 6 bases at V and 1 base at J; junction bases unmatched: 8. Per germline, CDR1 MNHEY and CDR2 SVGAGI. The CDR3 region has the DNA TGTGCCAGCAGCCTCGGGAGGGATGGGTCCTACGAGCAGTACTTC. It translates to CASSLGRDGSYEQYF.

The chain has TRBV19 and TRBJ2-5; D is perhaps TRBD2 (6 bases). CDR3 length: 15 residues. The ends were cut back, 2 bases at V and 2 bases at J, with 12 bases in the middle. Per germline, CDR1 LNHDA and CDR2 SQIVND (reference sequence). CDR3: CASSIIGSGQETQYF. For the CDR3, the DNA is TGTGCCAGTAGTATAATAGGTAGCGGACAAGAGACCCAGTACTTC.

The chain has TRBV12-3 or TRBV12-4 and TRBJ2-1; the D gene is possibly TRBD2 (6 bases). Between the trimmed V and J ends, which lost 6 bases and 6 bases, there was a span of 12 bases. The CDR3 runs to 13 residues. The CDR3 here is CASRLPGSNEQFF. In DNA form, the CDR3 reads TGTGCCAGCAGGCTACCCGGGAGCAATGAGCAGTTCTTC.

The chain couples TRBV3-1 (or the pseudogene TRBV3-2) to TRBJ1-5; tentatively, D is TRBD1 (6 bases). This CDR3 is built from 15 residues. Germline assignment: CDR1 LGHDT and CDR2 YNNKEL (reference sequence). V shed 4 bases and J shed 2 bases, with 12 bases lying between them. CDR3 nucleotides: TGTGCCAGCAGCCCTTGGGGGGGCGGCAATCAGCCCCAGCATTTT. This gives the protein CASSPWGGGNQPQHF.

The J gene is TRBJ1-2, the V gene TRBV7-2; TRBD1 matches at 9 bases. This CDR3 has 16 residues. With V trimmed by 0 bases and J by 5 bases, 7 bases remained unmatched. Germline CDR1 SGHTA, CDR2 FQGNSA. The CDR3 region has the DNA TGTGCCAGCAGCTTAGCGCAAACAGGGACAGGGTATGGCTACACCTTC. The encoded protein is CASSLAQTGTGYGYTF.

This chain joins TRBV5-6 and TRBJ2-2, with D perhaps TRBD1 (6 bases). Germline V CDR1 and CDR2: SGHDT, YYEEEE. V was clipped by 4 bases and J by 8 bases, with 18 bases between them. The CDR3 runs 15 residues. CDR3 bases: TGTGCCAGCAGCATCTCGGGACACCTCTTAGGGGAGCTGTTTTTT. Encoded protein: CASSISGHLLGELFF.

The chain employs TRBV4-1 and TRBJ2-1; TRBD1 matches 11 bases. V was clipped by 3 bases and J by 8 bases; unmatched bases: 9. The germline CDR1 and CDR2 sequences are MGHRA and YSYEKL. The CDR3 has 16 residues. CDR3 residues: CASSQGFRTGGHEQFF. In DNA, the CDR3 is TGCGCCAGCAGCCAGGGTTTCCGGACAGGGGGCCATGAGCAGTTCTTC.

This chain connects TRBV7-9 to TRBJ2-4; possible D gene TRBD2, 5 bases. CDR1 is SEHNR, CDR2 FQNEAQ, per germline (reference sequence). Trimming pared 3 bases from V and 7 bases from J, leaving 16 bases between. This CDR3 comprises 15 residues. The CDR3, as DNA: TGTGCCAGCAGCTTTCCCCTCGGGGAACGGAACATTCAGTACTTC. It is translated as CASSFPLGERNIQYF.